These 30 T cell receptor beta chains were sequenced from one sample in a study of cytomegalovirus exposure and HLA in healthy donors (dated by TCRdb to about 2017). The method behind the library was the immunoSEQ multiplex PCR assay. Held by TCRdb, this immuneACCESS table contains in-frame sequences only and omits some clones. Under half of the omission traces to an unresolved V gene where checked; the cause of the rest is unknown. Recorded for this sample are about 69,000 clones; approximately 94% of them occurred a single time. The biggest ten clones account for approximately 0.93% of the sample. What was sequenced was PBMCs. These receptors originate from a young woman in good health and CMV-seronegative.

This sequence joins TRBV27 and TRBJ2-3, with a tentative D call TRBD1 (6 bases). The length of the CDR3 is 16 residues. Per the germline V gene, CDR1 is MNHEY and CDR2 is SMNVEV (reference sequence). Trimming shortened V by 2 bases and J by 1 base, and 13 bases separated the two germline ends. CDR3: CASSLSPAGGTDTQYF. The DNA of the CDR3 is TGTGCCAGCAGTTTAAGCCCCGCAGGGGGCACAGATACGCAGTATTTT.

The chain employs TRBV5-1 and TRBJ1-4; TRBD1 matches 8 bases. Germline CDR1 and CDR2: SGHRS and YFSETQ. The CDR3 spans 16 residues. V dropped 4 bases and J dropped 2; count of bases not matched to a gene: 7. The CDR3 DNA follows: TGCGCCAGCAGCCCTGGACAGGGATATACTAATGAAAAACTGTTTTTT. Amino acid sequence: CASSPGQGYTNEKLFF.

V and J are TRBV11-2 and TRBJ1-5; 9 positions agree with TRBD1. The CDR3 loop spans 15 amino acids. CDR1 is SGHAT and CDR2 is FQNNGV in the germline V gene. Trimming at V came to 3 bases and at J to 4 bases, leaving 4 bases not matched to a gene. The CDR3 nucleotides are TGTGCCAGCAGCTTTCCGGGACAGGGTAATCAGCCCCAGCATTTT. Translation gives CASSFPGQGNQPQHF.

V gene TRBV6-1 combines with J gene TRBJ2-1; 9 bases are a match to TRBD2. Germline V lookup: CDR1 MNHNS, CDR2 SASEGT. The CDR3 spans 14 residues. Trimming at V came to 8 bases and at J to 7 bases, leaving 9 bases not matched to a gene. The CDR3 reads CASGLAGSWNEQFF. DNA of the CDR3: TGTGCCAGCGGGCTAGCGGGGTCGTGGAATGAGCAGTTCTTC.

The chain combines TRBV4-1 with TRBJ1-3, with a tentative D call TRBD1 (5 bases). The CDR3 has 15 residues. Trimming stripped 0 bases from V and 2 bases from J, with 8 bases between. In germline, CDR1 is MGHRA, CDR2 YSYEKL. This CDR3 is CASSQDLGAGNTIYF. The CDR3 DNA reads as TGCGCCAGCAGCCAAGATTTAGGGGCTGGAAACACCATATATTTT.

The V gene is TRBV7-2, the J gene TRBJ2-1; perhaps TRBD2 as D (6 bases). CDR1 and CDR2 from the germline V gene are SGHTA and FQGNSA. This CDR3 spans 15 amino acids. Between the trimmed V and J ends, which lost 3 bases and 4 bases, there was a span of 13 bases. CDR3 DNA: TGTGCCAGCAGCTTCCGGGAGAGGGTGTACAATGAGCAGTTCTTC. Translation: CASSFRERVYNEQFF.

The sample holds one count of this clone. The chain employs TRBV6-1 and TRBJ1-1; D is unclear. The CDR3 totals 14 residues. Trimming pared 3 bases from V and 4 bases from J, leaving 12 bases between. The germline V gene encodes CDR1 MNHNS and CDR2 SASEGT. The CDR3 bases are TGTGCCAGCAGTGAGGGTGGGGAGGTCACTGAAGCTTTCTTT. Translation: CASSEGGEVTEAFF.

The chain employs TRBV7-2 and TRBJ2-5; no clear D gene. With 5 bases removed from V and 2 bases from J, the gap between germline ends came to 12 bases. Per the germline V gene, CDR1 is SGHTA and CDR2 is FQGNSA. This CDR3 spans 14 amino acids. The CDR3 sequence is CASSLTQIQETQYF. The CDR3, as DNA: TGTGCCAGCAGCCTCACCCAGATTCAAGAGACCCAGTACTTC.

V gene TRBV11-2 combines with J gene TRBJ2-1; 14 bases are shared with TRBD2. The CDR3 contains 17 residues. Germline V gene data show CDR1 as SGHAT and CDR2 as FQNNGV. J lost 4 bases, V lost 5 bases, and 7 bases had no gene match. The CDR3 DNA reads as TGTGCCAGCAGCCATAGGACTAGCGGGGGGCCTTACAATGAGCAGTTCTTC. Its protein is CASSHRTSGGPYNEQFF. The whole variable domain, remainder taken from reference TRBV11-2 and TRBJ2-1, is EAGVAQSPRYKIIEKRQSVAFWCNPISGHATLYWYQQILGQGPKLLIQFQNNGVVDDSQLPKDRFSAERLKGVDSTLKIQPAKLEDSAVYLCASSHRTSGGPYNEQFFGPGTRLTVL.

The CDR3 is CAWRRLAGAYEQYF. DNA for the CDR3: TGTGCCTGGCGCAGACTAGCGGGAGCCTACGAGCAGTACTTC. This chain joins TRBV30 and TRBJ2-7; 12 bases map to TRBD2. The length of the CDR3 is 14 residues. The V gene end was trimmed by 5 bases and the J gene end by 2 bases; junction bases not matched to a gene: 4. CDR1 and CDR2 (germline): GTSNPN, SVGIG (reference sequence).

The chain joins TRBV7-2 to TRBJ1-1; no definite D call. The CDR3 extends over 12 amino acids. V was clipped by 6 bases and J by 5 bases, with 10 bases between them. Germline V CDR1 and CDR2: SGHTA, FQGNSA. In DNA form, the CDR3 reads TGTGCCAGCAGTTGGGCGAGTACTGAAGCTTTCTTT. Its protein product is CASSWASTEAFF.

In its sample, this clone was seen many times. V usage is TRBV4-1 and J usage is TRBJ2-7, with 8 bases identical to TRBD2. The CDR3 spans 18 residues. Trimming took 0 bases from V and 5 from J; bases not matched to a gene: 15. CDR1 MGHRA and CDR2 YSYEKL come from the germline V gene. The CDR3 DNA reads as TGCGCCAGCAGCCAAGAGCAGGGTGTAGCGGGACCTCTAAACGAGCAGTACTTC. Amino acid sequence: CASSQEQGVAGPLNEQYF.

This rearrangement joins TRBV30 to TRBJ1-6, with D possibly TRBD1 on 5 matching bases. The CDR3 extends over 16 amino acids. Trimming shortened V by 1 base and J by 7 bases, and 17 bases separated the two germline ends. The germline CDR1 and CDR2 sequences are GTSNPN and SVGIG (reference sequence). The chain's CDR3 is CAWSEPELQVNSPLHF. For the CDR3, the DNA is TGTGCCTGGAGTGAGCCCGAATTACAGGTAAATTCACCCCTCCACTTT.

This chain joins TRBV19 and TRBJ2-2; D perhaps matches TRBD1 (6 bases). Trimming cost V 10 bases and J 4 bases, with 13 bases left between them. Germline CDR1 is LNHDA and CDR2 is SQIVND (reference sequence). The CDR3 spans 13 residues. The CDR3 DNA reads TGTGCCATTCGGCAGGGGAGCACCGGGGAGCTGTTTTTT. It is translated as CAIRQGSTGELFF.

A single count supports this clone. The chain carries TRBV12-5 and TRBJ1-1, with D maybe TRBD1 (5 bases). Germline CDR1 LGHNT, CDR2 FRNRAP. With 1 base removed from V and 0 bases from J, the gap between germline ends came to 12 bases. The CDR3 length is 16 residues. The CDR3 loop reads CASGLGWGFLNTEAFF. CDR3 DNA: TGTGCTAGTGGTTTGGGGTGGGGCTTTTTGAACACTGAAGCTTTCTTT.

This clone showed up just once. The genes are TRBV18 and TRBJ2-1, with TRBD1 matching 8 bases. Germline V gene lookup returns CDR1 KGHSH and CDR2 LQKENI. Trimming cost V 5 bases and J 7 bases; bases outside gene matches: 10. The CDR3 extends over 15 amino acids. The DNA of the CDR3 is TGTGCCAGCTCAAATGGTCAGGGGGCAGGGAATGAGCAGTTCTTC. Amino acid sequence: CASSNGQGAGNEQFF.

For this clone: The junction departs from germline at one end; a sequencing error may be responsible. This rearrangement joins TRBV19 to TRBJ1-2; D remains ambiguous. Germline CDR1 is LNHDA and CDR2 is SQIVND (reference sequence). The CDR3 has 12 residues. CDR3 coding DNA: TGTGCCAGTAATATAACAAAAAATGGCTACACCTTC. Encoded protein: CASNITKNGYTF.

The chain is built from TRBV15 and TRBJ2-7; TRBD1 matches at 9 bases. This CDR3 contains 15 residues. The germline V gene encodes CDR1 LNHNV and CDR2 YYDKDF (reference sequence). J was trimmed by 3 bases and V by 4 bases; bases with no gene match: 7. CDR3: CATSMGQGTFYEQYF. CDR3 DNA sequence: TGTGCCACCAGCATGGGACAGGGAACCTTCTACGAGCAGTACTTC.

The chain employs TRBV6-1 and TRBJ1-1; TRBD1 matches at 8 bases. Germline V gene lookup returns CDR1 MNHNS and CDR2 SASEGT. Trimming took 10 bases from V and 5 from J; bases not matched to a gene: 15. The CDR3 sequence is 15 residues long. The CDR3 reads CATESGGGVFTEAFF. The CDR3 bases are TGTGCCACGGAGTCAGGGGGCGGGGTGTTTACTGAAGCTTTCTTT.

This chain connects TRBV28 to TRBJ2-7; 7 positions agree with TRBD1. The J segment lost 0 bases and the V segment lost 5 bases, leaving 10 bases of the junction unmatched. CDR3 length: 16 amino acids. Germline V gene data show CDR1 as MDHEN and CDR2 as SYDVKM. The CDR3: CASSAELAGGSYEQYF. The CDR3 DNA follows: TGTGCCAGCAGTGCCGAGTTGGCAGGGGGCTCCTACGAGCAGTACTTC.

The V and J genes are TRBV27 and TRBJ2-3; a weak D match, TRBD2 (6 bases). Germline V gene data show CDR1 as MNHEY and CDR2 as SMNVEV (reference sequence). This CDR3 region has 14 residues. Between the trimmed V and J ends, which lost 3 bases and 6 bases, there was a span of 13 bases. CDR3 sequence (DNA): TGTGCCAGCAGTTTTGGGGGAGGAAGGGATACGCAGTATTTT. It translates to CASSFGGGRDTQYF.

The rearrangement uses TRBV7-9 and TRBJ2-7, with 14 bases identical to TRBD2. Per the germline V gene, CDR1 is SEHNR and CDR2 is FQNEAQ (reference sequence). V shed 5 bases and J 1 base; nucleotides not matched to a gene: 4. CDR3 length: 16 amino acids. The CDR3 sequence is CASSAGLAGVSYEQYF. CDR3 DNA sequence: TGTGCCAGCAGCGCGGGACTAGCGGGAGTGTCCTACGAGCAGTACTTC.

V usage is TRBV27 and J usage is TRBJ1-6; TRBD1 matches at 10 bases. V shed 5 bases and J 8 bases; nucleotides not matched to a gene: 9. Germline CDR1 MNHEY, CDR2 SMNVEV (reference sequence). There are 16 residues in the CDR3. The CDR3 DNA follows: TGTGCCAGCAGTCCCCGCCGCGACAGGGGGCATTCACCCCTCCACTTT. Its translation is CASSPRRDRGHSPLHF.

The chain recombines TRBV7-9 with TRBJ2-2, with TRBD1 identical over 7 bases. V lost 6 bases and J lost 6; bases outside the gene matches: 13. The CDR3 is 16 amino acids. CDR1 is SEHNR, CDR2 FQNEAQ, per germline (reference sequence). The CDR3 sequence is CASRRHGTEGSGELFF. CDR3 in DNA: TGTGCCAGCAGAAGACACGGGACAGAGGGCTCCGGGGAGCTGTTTTTT.

This clone was picked up one time. The rearrangement uses TRBV6-6 and TRBJ2-3, with a weak D call TRBD2 (6 bases). The CDR3 extends over 15 amino acids. The germline CDR1 and CDR2 sequences are MNHNY and SVGAGI (reference sequence). V lost 3 bases, J lost 0 bases, and 10 bases lay in between. The CDR3 nucleotides are TGTGCCAGCAGTTATAGACTAGGTAGCACAGATACGCAGTATTTT. Its protein product is CASSYRLGSTDTQYF.

The chain links TRBV29-1 to TRBJ1-2; no firm D call. V lost 2 bases to trimming and J lost 2 bases, with 12 bases between them. Germline V CDR1 and CDR2: SQVTM, ANQGSEA. CDR3 size: 14 residues. The CDR3 DNA sequence: TGCAGCGTTGAAAACGCCGGAGCCAACTATGGCTACACCTTC. Translated, it gives CSVENAGANYGYTF.

V gene TRBV5-5 combines with J gene TRBJ1-1, with a possible D match to TRBD1 (6 bases). V was shortened by 3 bases and J by 6 bases, with 15 bases between the two germline ends. This CDR3 is built from 14 residues. Germline V gene data show CDR1 as SGHKS and CDR2 as YYEKEE (reference sequence). The DNA of the CDR3 is TGTGCCAGCAGCTGGTTGATGGGGGCGTCTGAAGCTTTCTTT. The encoded protein is CASSWLMGASEAFF.

In regard to this clone: At one end, the junction sequence differs from germline, possibly due to a read error. The J gene is TRBJ2-7, the V gene TRBV10-3, with 11 bases matching TRBD1. Germline assignment: CDR1 ENHRY and CDR2 SYGVKD. There are 15 residues in the CDR3. CDR3 coding DNA: TGTGCCATCAGTGCACGGACAGGGGGCTCCAACGAGCAGTACTTC. This gives the protein CAISARTGGSNEQYF.

The V and J genes are TRBV23-1 and TRBJ2-7, with D tentatively TRBD1 (6 bases). TRBV23-1 is known as an ORF, though its function is uncertain. The CDR3 is 14 amino acids. Trimming left V 4 bases short and J 4 bases short, with 14 bases between. For the CDR3, the DNA is TGCGCCAGCAGTCCCAGGGGCCTCCGTTACGAGCAGTACTTC. It translates to CASSPRGLRYEQYF.

The chain links TRBV6-6 to TRBJ2-5, with TRBD2 matching over 11 bases. V gave up 5 bases and J gave up 5 bases; unmatched junction bases: 7. Germline loops: CDR1 MNHNY, CDR2 SVGAGI (reference sequence). The CDR3 contains 15 residues. The DNA of the CDR3 is TGTGCCAGCAGTCCTAGCGGGGGGCGCGGGGAGACCCAGTACTTC. This sequence encodes CASSPSGGRGETQYF.